The present TCR beta chain was sequenced within a study of T cell changes during pregnancy in multiple sclerosis. Sequenced by immunoSEQ multiplex PCR; TCRdb stores in-frame clones only, minus some. This sample has about 56,000 clones, with about nine tenths found just once. The TCR comes from a female donor with multiple sclerosis, enrolled in a pregnancy study. This sample comprised CD4+ T cells from peripheral blood mononuclear cells, obtained in the third trimester of pregnancy.

Here the CDR3 DNA reads TGTGCCAGCAGCTTTAGCGGGGGCCCTTACAATGAGCAGTTCTTC. Encoded protein: CASSFSGGPYNEQFF. This rearrangement joins TRBV7-9 to TRBJ2-1; TRBD2 aligns across 9 bases. J lost 4 bases, V lost 3 bases, and 4 bases had no gene match. The germline CDR1 and CDR2 sequences are SEHNR and FQNEAQ (reference sequence). The CDR3 is 15 amino acids.